The 19 T cell receptor beta chains in this list originate from one sample, sequenced in a study of graft-versus-host responses after intestinal transplantation. Repertoires were generated with immunoSEQ multiplex PCR, while TCRdb's copy carries only in-frame clones and drops some. The sample includes just over 40,000 clones, about 95% seen only once; the top ten take roughly 0.58%. These receptors lack a known antigen. The sample was unstimulated CD8+ T cells sorted from spleen or lymph node cells, taken before transplant. The origin of the receptors is a human donor who was the organ donor for an intestinal transplant.

The chain has TRBV29-1 and TRBJ1-1; D is unclear. The V gene's germline CDR1 is SQVTM and CDR2 ANQGSEA. This CDR3 spans 10 amino acids. Trimming left V 4 bases short and J 10 bases short, with 10 bases between. Here the CDR3 DNA reads TGCAGCGTTGGACCCCTCGGAGCTTTCTTT. It translates to CSVGPLGAFF.

The gene calls are TRBV19 and TRBJ2-7; either TRBD1 or TRBD2 may supply D (5 bases each). The V and J ends lost 3 bases and 3 bases respectively, with 9 bases between them. The CDR3 has 13 residues. Germline CDR1 is LNHDA and CDR2 is SQIVND (reference sequence). The CDR3 is CASSMGVLYEQYF. In DNA form, the CDR3 reads TGTGCCAGTAGTATGGGGGTCCTCTACGAGCAGTACTTC.

The genes are TRBV4-1 and TRBJ2-1; tentatively, D is TRBD1 (7 bases). This CDR3 has 17 amino acids. Deletions cut 4 bases from V and 3 bases from J, with 19 bases between. The germline V gene has CDR1 MGHRA and CDR2 YSYEKL. CDR3 sequence reads: CASSPAGQLYVYNEQFF. The CDR3 DNA sequence: TGCGCCAGCAGCCCCGCGGGACAGCTATACGTCTACAATGAGCAGTTCTTC.

The gene calls are TRBV7-9 and TRBJ2-7; D is uncertain. The CDR3 loop spans 13 amino acids. CDR1 is SEHNR and CDR2 is FQNEAQ in the germline V gene (reference sequence). Trimming left V 5 bases short and J 4 bases short, with 12 bases between. CDR3 region: CASSLTQTYEQYF. DNA of the CDR3: TGTGCCAGCAGCCTCACACAGACTTACGAGCAGTACTTC.

The chain combines TRBV7-9 with TRBJ1-4, with TRBD1 matching 7 bases. Germline V gene sequence: CDR1 SEHNR, CDR2 FQNEAQ (reference sequence). The J segment lost 2 bases and the V segment lost 5 bases, leaving 8 bases of the junction unmatched. This CDR3 has 16 amino acids. CDR3 loop: CASSERDSPTNEKLFF. In nucleotides, the CDR3 is TGTGCCAGCAGCGAACGGGACAGTCCTACTAATGAAAAACTGTTTTTT.

Turning to this clone: The same CDR3 can be traced to other DNA sequences in this sample. The DNA of the CDR3 is TGCAGTGCTAGAGAGGTTAATGAGCAGTTCTTC. This codes for CSAREVNEQFF. This chain uses TRBV20-1 with TRBJ2-1, with D unclear. Germline V lookup: CDR1 DFQATT, CDR2 SNEGSKA (reference sequence). The V end was cut by 0 bases, the J end by 7 bases, with 4 bases between. The CDR3 extends over 11 amino acids.

The DNA for the CDR3 is TGTGCCAGCAGCTCCGGGACTAGCGTCCCCTGGGGCCAAGAGACCCAGTACTTC. Translating it yields CASSSGTSVPWGQETQYF. The rearrangement links TRBV13 to TRBJ2-5, with 10 bases fitting TRBD2. The CDR3 sequence is 18 residues long. In germline, CDR1 is PRHDT, CDR2 FYEKMQ (reference sequence). J lost 1 base, V lost 4 bases, and 12 bases had no gene match.

V is TRBV6-1 and J is TRBJ1-5; D not certain. V was trimmed by 7 bases and J by 0 bases, leaving 10 bases between them. Per the germline V gene, CDR1 is MNHNS and CDR2 is SASEGT. The CDR3 loop spans 14 amino acids. The DNA for the CDR3 is TGTGCCAGCACCCAAGGGAATAGCAATCAGCCCCAGCATTTT. Protein: CASTQGNSNQPQHF.

The chain recombines TRBV6-5 with TRBJ2-5; TRBD2 matches 13 bases. Germline loops: CDR1 MNHEY, CDR2 SVGAGI. V dropped 6 bases and J dropped 4; count of bases not matched to a gene: 5. The CDR3 spans 15 residues. In nucleotides, the CDR3 is TGTGCCAGCAGCATACTAGCGGGGGGGGCAGAGACCCAGTACTTC. This sequence encodes CASSILAGGAETQYF.

This chain links TRBV9 with TRBJ2-7; D possibly matches TRBD1 or TRBD2 (6 bases each). The germline V gene encodes CDR1 SGDLS and CDR2 YYNGEE. This CDR3 region has 14 residues. The V and J ends lost 4 bases and 0 bases respectively, with 11 bases between them. CDR3 sequence: CASSRGTSSYEQYF. The CDR3 coding sequence is TGTGCCAGCAGCCGGGGGACATCCTCCTACGAGCAGTACTTC.

The chain recombines TRBV4-3 with TRBJ2-1; possible D gene TRBD1, 6 bases. V was shortened by 1 base and J by 2 bases, with 9 bases between the two germline ends. The germline V gene encodes CDR1 LGHNA and CDR2 YSLEER. The length of the CDR3 is 15 residues. The CDR3 DNA reads as TGCGCCAGCAGCCAAGCTGGGGGCGCCTACAATGAGCAGTTCTTC. Encoded protein: CASSQAGGAYNEQFF.

V is TRBV29-1 and J is TRBJ2-7, with 10 bases fitting TRBD1. Germline-derived CDR1 and CDR2 are SQVTM and ANQGSEA. Losses at the gene ends were 7 bases for V and 3 bases for J; bases not matched to a gene: 6. The CDR3 spans 13 residues. CDR3 bases: TGCAGCGCCCTGACAGGGGGCCGCTACGAGCAGTACTTC. This codes for CSALTGGRYEQYF.

J is TRBJ2-4 and V is TRBV2; D is ambiguous. The DNA end lines up better with TRBJ2-7; the J call may be wrong. Germline V CDR1 and CDR2: SNHLY, FYNNEI. CDR3 length equals 12 residues. The CDR3 sequence is CASLYGRYEQYF. The CDR3 DNA is TGTGCCAGCCTCTATGGTAGGTACGAGCAGTACTTC.

This clone was seen a single time. The chain carries TRBV6-1 and TRBJ2-1; no reliable D call. The V gene's germline CDR1 is MNHNS and CDR2 SASEGT. This CDR3 comprises 10 residues. The V and J ends lost 7 bases and 5 bases respectively, with 3 bases between them. The CDR3, as DNA: TGTGCCAGCAATAACAATGAGCAGTTCTTC. Protein sequence: CASNNNEQFF.

CDR3: CASSLHGTGRNGYTF. CDR3 sequence (DNA): TGTGCCAGCAGCTTGCATGGGACAGGGCGTAATGGCTACACCTTC. The chain links TRBV5-6 to TRBJ1-2, with 9 bases that match TRBD1. The CDR3 consists of 15 residues. The germline gives CDR1 SGHDT, CDR2 YYEEEE. V dropped 1 base and J dropped 6; count of bases not matched to a gene: 7.

V and J are TRBV29-1 and TRBJ2-7; D is unresolved. Germline values: CDR1 SQVTM, CDR2 ANQGSEA. With 5 bases removed from V and 0 bases from J, the gap between germline ends came to 11 bases. This CDR3 spans 13 amino acids. CDR3 coding DNA: TGCAGCGTTCTCTCATGGAGCTCCTACGAGCAGTACTTC. Protein: CSVLSWSSYEQYF.

The genes are TRBV10-3 and TRBJ1-5; D perhaps matches TRBD1 (5 bases). V was clipped by 4 bases and J by 3 bases, with 10 bases between them. Germline V gives CDR1 ENHRY, CDR2 SYGVKD. This CDR3 region has 14 residues. The CDR3 nucleotides are TGTGCCATCAGTGCAGGGATTTCCAATCAGCCCCAGCATTTT. The encoded protein is CAISAGISNQPQHF.

This clone was recorded only once. The chain employs TRBV6-6 and TRBJ1-1; tentatively, D is TRBD1 (6 bases). With 0 bases removed from V and 0 bases from J, the gap between germline ends came to 8 bases. This CDR3 contains 15 residues. Germline V gives CDR1 MNHNY, CDR2 SVGAGI (reference sequence). For the CDR3, the DNA is TGTGCCAGCAGTTACTCGAGGACAGTGAACACTGAAGCTTTCTTT. Encoded protein: CASSYSRTVNTEAFF.

The rearrangement joins TRBV27 to TRBJ2-7, with D hard to call. The germline V gene encodes CDR1 MNHEY and CDR2 SMNVEV (reference sequence). V was clipped by 6 bases and J by 4 bases, with 10 bases between them. This CDR3 comprises 12 residues. The CDR3 bases are TGTGCCAGCAGGGGTACGTCTTACGAGCAGTACTTC. This translates into CASRGTSYEQYF.